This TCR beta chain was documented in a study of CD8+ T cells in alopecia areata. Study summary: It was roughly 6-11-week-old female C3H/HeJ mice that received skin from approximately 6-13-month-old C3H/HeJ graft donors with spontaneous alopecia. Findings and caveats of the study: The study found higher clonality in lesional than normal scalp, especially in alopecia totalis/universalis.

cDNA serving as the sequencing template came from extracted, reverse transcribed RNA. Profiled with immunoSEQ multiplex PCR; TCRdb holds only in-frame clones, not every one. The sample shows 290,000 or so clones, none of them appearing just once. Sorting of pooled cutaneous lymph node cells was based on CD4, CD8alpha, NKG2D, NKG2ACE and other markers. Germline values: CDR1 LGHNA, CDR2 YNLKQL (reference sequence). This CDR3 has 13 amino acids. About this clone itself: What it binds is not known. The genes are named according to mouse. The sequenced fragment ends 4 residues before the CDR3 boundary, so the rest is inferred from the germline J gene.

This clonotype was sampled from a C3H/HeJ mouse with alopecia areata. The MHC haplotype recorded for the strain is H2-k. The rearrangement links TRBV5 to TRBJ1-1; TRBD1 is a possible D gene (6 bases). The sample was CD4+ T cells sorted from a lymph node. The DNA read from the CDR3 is TGTGCCAGCAGCCAAAAACAGGGTCCA. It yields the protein CASSQKQGP. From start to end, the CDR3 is CASSQKQGPEVFF.